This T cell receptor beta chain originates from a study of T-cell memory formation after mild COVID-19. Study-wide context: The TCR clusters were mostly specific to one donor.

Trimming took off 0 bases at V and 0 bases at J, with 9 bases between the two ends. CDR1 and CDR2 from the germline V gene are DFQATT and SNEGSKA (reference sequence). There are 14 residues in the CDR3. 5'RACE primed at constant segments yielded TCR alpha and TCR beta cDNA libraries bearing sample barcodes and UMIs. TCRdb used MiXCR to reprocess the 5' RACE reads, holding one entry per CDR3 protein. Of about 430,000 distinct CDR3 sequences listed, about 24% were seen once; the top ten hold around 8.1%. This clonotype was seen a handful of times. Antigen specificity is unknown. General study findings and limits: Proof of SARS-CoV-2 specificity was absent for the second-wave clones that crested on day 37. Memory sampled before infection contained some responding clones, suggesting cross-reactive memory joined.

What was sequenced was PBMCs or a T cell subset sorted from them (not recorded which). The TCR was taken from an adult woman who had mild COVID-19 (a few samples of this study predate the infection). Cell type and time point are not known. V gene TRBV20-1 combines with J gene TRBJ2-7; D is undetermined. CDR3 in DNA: TGCAGTGCTAGAGATCGCCAGAGCTCCTACGAGCAGTACTTC. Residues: CSARDRQSSYEQYF.